This T cell receptor beta chain is drawn from a study of ipilimumab plus nivolumab after autologous stem cell transplantation. Some clones are missing from TCRdb's copy, which holds only in-frame ones; the method was immunoSEQ multiplex PCR. Among over 15,000 clones listed, more than 60% were seen once. The CDR3 has 16 amino acids. Germline CDR1 MGHRA, CDR2 YSYEKL. Between the trimmed V and J ends, which lost 0 bases and 1 base, there was a span of 12 bases. The chain links TRBV4-1 to TRBJ1-1; D may be TRBD1 (5 bases). The sequenced sample was PBMCs, obtained in a trial of ipilimumab plus nivolumab as post-transplant consolidation. The receptor was derived from a male donor with diffuse large B-cell lymphoma. The CDR3 bases are TGCGCCAGCAGCCAAGATCGCTGGACAACGAACACTGAAGCTTTCTTT. Translation: CASSQDRWTTNTEAFF.